This TCR beta chain was retrieved from a study of T cell changes during pregnancy in multiple sclerosis. The V end lost 4 bases, the J end lost 0 bases, and 16 bases lay between the germline ends. Germline V gene lookup returns CDR1 MDHEN and CDR2 SYDVKM. The CDR3 consists of 16 residues. Method: immunoSEQ multiplex PCR; TCRdb's copy keeps in-frame clones and lacks some. The table lists about 36,000 clones, approximately 89% of them singletons. This sequence was found in a female donor in good health, enrolled as a control in a pregnancy study. The starting material was CD4+ T cells from peripheral blood mononuclear cells, obtained after pregnancy. This sequence joins TRBV28 and TRBJ2-7, with D perhaps matching TRBD2 (6 bases). The CDR3 region has the DNA TGTGCCAGCAGTTACCTCCGTCCGGACTACTCCTACGAGCAGTACTTC. This codes for CASSYLRPDYSYEQYF.